This T cell receptor beta chain was sequenced during a study of blood T cells in healthy people across ages. Study-wide points: Roughly linearly, TCR beta diversity per million T cells fell as age increased. The unsorted PBMCs prevented any conclusive comparison of naive versus antigen-experienced cells.

Next came a second PCR, run for about 6 to 12 cycles, which used a sample-barcoded 5' primer along with a J-beta primer mix. From each sample, at least 3 million paired-end reads containing CDR3 were obtained. From the 5' RACE reads, TCRdb called clonotypes with MiXCR, one entry per CDR3 protein. In the table there are 800,000 or so distinct CDR3 sequences, 55% to 65% of which are singletons. CDR1 ENHRY and CDR2 SYGVKD come from the germline V gene. The CDR3 is made up of 13 amino acids. Comments on this clonotype: Its antigen is undetermined.

Russia was home to the donors, healthy Caucasian individuals aged 6 to 90. The material sequenced was blood. The sequence was obtained from a man aged 25-45 years in good health. This sequence joins TRBV10-3 and TRBJ2-7; D remains ambiguous. The tail of the sequence fits TRBJ2-5 better, so the J call may be wrong. The CDR3 DNA is TGTGCCATCAGTGAGTCACCCATGGAGACCCAGTACTTC. The encoded protein is CAISESPMETQYF.